The 25 T cell receptor beta chains given below trace back to one sample, sequenced in a study of blood T cell repertoires in COVID-19. Repertoires were generated with immunoSEQ multiplex PCR, while TCRdb's copy carries only in-frame clones and drops some. The table has roughly 340,000 clones, more than 75% seen once. The specimen was PBMCs or T cells enriched from blood (not recorded which). The receptor source for this set is a man aged 40-55 years in a cohort exposed to, infected with or recovered from COVID-19 (not recorded which).

The chain has TRBV5-1 and TRBJ2-7; 10 nucleotides match TRBD1. Per germline, CDR1 SGHRS and CDR2 YFSETQ. V lost 4 bases to trimming and J lost 3 bases; unmatched junction nucleotides: 4. The CDR3 covers 14 residues. CDR3 in amino acids: CASSPGTGDYEQYF. The CDR3 DNA sequence: TGCGCCAGCAGCCCCGGGACAGGGGACTACGAGCAGTACTTC.

V and J are TRBV7-9 and TRBJ1-2; 9 bases agree with TRBD1. The length of the CDR3 is 18 residues. CDR1 is SEHNR, CDR2 FQNEAQ, per germline (reference sequence). Unmatched junction bases numbered 10, after V lost 2 bases and J lost 0 bases. This CDR3 reads CASSLRGGQGLANYGYTF. CDR3 DNA sequence: TGTGCCAGCAGCTTAAGGGGGGGACAGGGCCTAGCTAACTATGGCTACACCTTC. The full variable domain, its missing parts supplied by reference TRBV7-9 and TRBJ1-2, is DTGVSQNPRHKITKRGQNVTFRCDPISEHNRLYWYRQTLGQGPEFLTYFQNEAQLEKSRLLSDRFSAERPKGSFSTLEIQRTEQGDSAMYLCASSLRGGQGLANYGYTFGSGTRLTVV.

The chain combines TRBV10-3 with TRBJ2-5; 11 bases are shared with TRBD2. The CDR3 loop spans 17 amino acids. V was pared by 3 bases and J by 3 bases, with 9 bases of the junction left unmatched. Germline CDR1 ENHRY, CDR2 SYGVKD. CDR3 sequence reads: CAISEISGRGSKETQYF. The CDR3 nucleotides are TGTGCCATCAGTGAAATTAGCGGGAGGGGAAGTAAAGAGACCCAGTACTTC.

V gene TRBV7-2 combines with J gene TRBJ1-2; TRBD1 matches 9 bases. In germline, CDR1 is SGHTA, CDR2 FQGNSA. J lost 7 bases, V lost 0 bases, and 3 bases had no gene match. The CDR3 totals 14 residues. The CDR3 DNA is TGTGCCAGCAGCTTAGCAGAGACAGGGGGTGGCTACACCTTC. Encoded protein: CASSLAETGGGYTF. The complete variable domain, with remaining parts taken from reference TRBV7-2 and TRBJ1-2, reads GAGVSQSPSNKVTEKGKDVELRCDPISGHTALYWYRQSLGQGLEFLIYFQGNSAPDKSGLPSDRFSAERTGGSVSTLTIQRTQQEDSAVYLCASSLAETGGGYTFGSGTRLTVV.

The chain recombines TRBV7-8 with TRBJ2-1; TRBD1 agrees at 10 bases. V gave up 5 bases and J gave up 7 bases; unmatched junction bases: 2. CDR1 and CDR2 (germline): SGHVS, FQNEAQ. CDR3 length equals 13 residues. CDR3 sequence: CASSRQGANEQFF. For the CDR3, the DNA is TGTGCCAGCAGCCGACAGGGGGCAAATGAGCAGTTCTTC.

The rearrangement links TRBV2 to TRBJ2-7, with a possible D match to TRBD1 (5 bases). The CDR3 is 12 residues long. Germline V gene lookup returns CDR1 SNHLY and CDR2 FYNNEI. V lost 5 bases and J lost 4, with 9 bases in between. DNA of the CDR3: TGTGCCAGCAGTCCTACAGGATACGAGCAGTACTTC. It encodes CASSPTGYEQYF.

This sequence joins TRBV2 and TRBJ1-3, with 11 bases matching TRBD1. The trim removed 6 bases at V and 11 bases at J, leaving 12 bases unmatched. CDR1 is SNHLY, CDR2 FYNNEI, per germline. This CDR3 comprises 15 residues. CDR3 in amino acids: CASSFTGTGGTAIYF. The CDR3 DNA reads TGTGCCAGCAGCTTCACCGGGACAGGGGGTACGGCCATATATTTT.

This rearrangement joins TRBV28 to TRBJ2-7; 11 bases align to TRBD2. Germline-derived CDR1 and CDR2 are MDHEN and SYDVKM. The CDR3 length is 13 residues. After removal of 6 bases from V and 6 bases from J, the junction contained 4 bases not matched to a gene. CDR3: CASRETSGGEQYF. CDR3 DNA sequence: TGTGCCAGCAGGGAAACTAGCGGGGGCGAGCAGTACTTC.

Regarding this clone: Additional DNA sequences in this sample encode the identical CDR3. CDR3 nucleotides: TGTGCCAGCAGTTTGGCTAATTCACCCCTCCACTTT. This encodes CASSLANSPLHF. The rearrangement uses TRBV27 and TRBJ1-6; D unresolved. Per germline, CDR1 MNHEY and CDR2 SMNVEV (reference sequence). V lost 3 bases, J lost 6 bases, and 3 bases lay in between. This CDR3 is 12 amino acids long.

This clone came up once. This chain uses TRBV3-1 (or the pseudogene TRBV3-2) with TRBJ1-1, with D possibly being TRBD1 (5 bases). This CDR3 is built from 14 residues. V lost 1 base and J lost 4, with 10 bases in between. Germline V gene sequence: CDR1 LGHDT, CDR2 YNNKEL (reference sequence). CDR3 coding DNA: TGTGCCAGCAGCCAAGCGGGGACTTCCACTGAAGCTTTCTTT. Its translation is CASSQAGTSTEAFF.

The chain uses TRBV6-5 and TRBJ2-7; TRBD1 is a possible D gene (5 bases). CDR1 MNHEY and CDR2 SVGAGI come from the germline V gene. The CDR3 totals 15 residues. V lost 6 bases and J 4 bases, leaving 19 bases between the germline ends. In DNA form, the CDR3 reads TGTGCCAGCAGAAGGACACAGACAACCGTTTACGAGCAGTACTTC. It yields the protein CASRRTQTTVYEQYF.

The rearrangement uses TRBV5-1 and TRBJ1-1; unclear D gene. Trimming stripped 4 bases from V and 14 bases from J, with 21 bases between. Germline CDR1 reads SGHRS; CDR2 reads YFSETQ. The CDR3 has 13 residues. The CDR3 DNA is TGCGCCAGCAGCCCAGTATGGGAGGGCCTCATATTCTTT. Its protein product is CASSPVWEGLIFF.

The gene calls are TRBV5-4 and TRBJ1-2, with 8 bases aligning to TRBD1. Germline V gene lookup returns CDR1 SGHNT and CDR2 YYREEE (reference sequence). V lost 2 bases, J lost 7 bases, and 7 bases stayed unmatched. The CDR3 length is 14 residues. CDR3 nucleotides: TGTGCCAGCAGCTTAATTGACAGGGGTATTGGCTACACCTTC. This translates into CASSLIDRGIGYTF.

This chain's CDR3 is CATRPNRGLNTGELFF. The CDR3 nucleotides are TGTGCCACCAGGCCTAACAGGGGTTTGAACACCGGGGAGCTGTTTTTT. The V and J genes are TRBV24-1 and TRBJ2-2; TRBD1 matches at 7 bases. The CDR3 covers 16 residues. The germline V gene encodes CDR1 KGHDR and CDR2 SFDVKD. Germline trimming cut 7 bases from V and 1 base from J; bases unmatched to any gene: 8.

The rearrangement joins TRBV5-1 to TRBJ2-7, with TRBD1 matching 10 bases. CDR1 is SGHRS, CDR2 YFSETQ, per germline. The CDR3 length is 14 residues. The V segment lost 3 bases and the J segment 1 base; nucleotides outside the gene matches: 1. The CDR3 nucleotides read TGCGCCAGCAGCTGGGACAGGGGATCCTACGAGCAGTACTTC. Translation: CASSWDRGSYEQYF.

CDR3 bases: TGTGCCAGCAGCCAAGATCGTTTCGGGGGTAACTATGGCTACACCTTC. It encodes CASSQDRFGGNYGYTF. The chain has TRBV3-1 (or the pseudogene TRBV3-2) and TRBJ1-2; D is perhaps TRBD1 (5 bases). Trimming removed 0 bases from V and 1 base from J, with 12 bases in between. The CDR3 totals 16 residues. The germline V gene has CDR1 LGHDT and CDR2 YNNKEL (reference sequence).

This clone was observed a handful of times. The CDR3 sequence: CASSSQYTGELFF. The CDR3 DNA reads TGTGCCAGCAGTTCTCAGTACACCGGGGAGCTGTTTTTT. This rearrangement joins TRBV6-5 to TRBJ2-2; no firm D call. Germline CDR1 reads MNHEY; CDR2 reads SVGAGI. V was pared by 4 bases and J by 3 bases, with 6 bases between. The CDR3 sequence is 13 residues long.

This clone was seen just once. The chain uses TRBV6-5 and TRBJ2-1; a possible D gene is TRBD1 (6 bases). The V end lost 6 bases, the J end lost 3 bases, and 9 bases lay between the germline ends. CDR1 and CDR2 (germline): MNHEY, SVGAGI. The CDR3 is 13 residues long. Here the CDR3 DNA reads TGTGCCAGCAGCTGGACAGACTACAATGAGCAGTTCTTC. Protein product: CASSWTDYNEQFF.

The chain recombines TRBV5-1 with TRBJ2-1, with D possibly TRBD2 on 5 matching bases. V dropped 2 bases and J dropped 7 bases, with 13 bases sitting between them. Germline V lookup: CDR1 SGHRS, CDR2 YFSETQ. This CDR3 spans 14 amino acids. Here the CDR3 reads CASSFDSALNEQFF. CDR3 in DNA: TGCGCCAGCAGCTTTGATAGCGCTCTTAATGAGCAGTTCTTC.

This chain connects TRBV6-4 to TRBJ1-3; the D is unclear. V lost 7 bases to trimming and J lost 0 bases, with 13 bases between them. CDR1 and CDR2 (germline): MRHNA, SNTAGT. This CDR3 spans 15 amino acids. The CDR3 DNA follows: TGTGCCAGCAATTACGTCCCTATCTCTGGAAACACCATATATTTT. Translated, it gives CASNYVPISGNTIYF.

This chain links TRBV19 with TRBJ1-3, with D possibly matching TRBD1 (6 bases). Germline V lookup: CDR1 LNHDA, CDR2 SQIVND (reference sequence). The CDR3 sequence is 16 residues long. The ends were cut back, 7 bases at V and 7 bases at J, with 23 bases in the middle. The CDR3 loop reads CASKGTGTISRNTIYF. The CDR3, as DNA: TGTGCCAGTAAAGGAACAGGGACAATCTCGCGGAACACCATATATTTT.

V is TRBV7-2 and J is TRBJ1-1, with TRBD1 matching over 8 bases. The CDR3 has 15 amino acids. Germline V lookup: CDR1 SGHTA, CDR2 FQGNSA. The V gene end was trimmed by 6 bases and the J gene end by 1 base; junction bases not matched to a gene: 7. DNA of the CDR3: TGTGCCAGCAGAAAAGGGGACAGGCCGAACACTGAAGCTTTCTTT. Its translation is CASRKGDRPNTEAFF. The full variable domain, completed using reference TRBV7-2 and TRBJ1-1, is GAGVSQSPSNKVTEKGKDVELRCDPISGHTALYWYRQSLGQGLEFLIYFQGNSAPDKSGLPSDRFSAERTGGSVSTLTIQRTQQEDSAVYLCASRKGDRPNTEAFFGQGTRLTVV.

This chain links TRBV10-1 with TRBJ2-7; tentatively, D is TRBD2 (6 bases). The V and J ends lost 6 bases and 6 bases respectively, with 24 bases between them. The V gene's germline CDR1 is WNHNN and CDR2 SYGVQD (reference sequence). The CDR3 is 16 residues long. The chain's CDR3 is CASSPAWGGERGEQYF. The CDR3 nucleotides read TGCGCCAGCAGCCCTGCTTGGGGAGGAGAGAGGGGCGAGCAGTACTTC.

A few counts support this clone. The chain carries TRBV28 and TRBJ1-1; 7 bases fit TRBD1. The CDR3 consists of 11 residues. Germline loops: CDR1 MDHEN, CDR2 SYDVKM. The junction had 2 bases not matched to a gene; V was cut back by 6 bases and J by 7 bases. CDR3 region: CASRRQGEAFF. The CDR3 nucleotides read TGTGCCAGCAGACGACAGGGTGAAGCTTTCTTT. Full variable domain (remainder filled in from reference TRBV28 and TRBJ1-1): DVKVTQSSRYLVKRTGEKVFLECVQDMDHENMFWYRQDPGLGLRLIYFSYDVKMKEKGDIPEGYSVSREKKERFSLILESASTNQTSMYLCASRRQGEAFFGQGTRLTVV.

The chain couples TRBV9 to TRBJ2-2; TRBD2 is a possible D gene (6 bases). This CDR3 comprises 15 residues. Germline assignment: CDR1 SGDLS and CDR2 YYNGEE. The germline V and J ends were trimmed by 0 bases and 1 base, with 7 bases remaining between them. The CDR3 DNA sequence: TGTGCCAGCAGCGTAGGAGCGGGGAACACCGGGGAGCTGTTTTTT. Its protein is CASSVGAGNTGELFF.